This entry lists 20 T cell receptor beta chains sequenced from one sample in a study of shared clonotypes between healthy human individuals. Libraries were prepared by immunoSEQ multiplex PCR; TCRdb keeps only in-frame clonotypes and omits some of them. The table records about 990,000 clones, about 84% of them present only once. Sequences were obtained from memory CD4+ T cells from PBMCs. The subset: CD45RA-negative fraction. These receptors were obtained from a young man in good health. Some clones in this sample may be carry-over from other donors' samples.

The chain is built from TRBV5-4 and TRBJ2-2; 13 bases agree with TRBD2. Germline values: CDR1 SGHNT, CDR2 YYREEE (reference sequence). Trimming removed 4 bases from V and 0 bases from J; junction bases left unmatched: 12. CDR3 size: 20 residues. The CDR3 DNA follows: TGTGCCAGCAGCCCTGTCGGACTAGCGGGAGCCCCCTCGAACACCGGGGAGCTGTTTTTT. This gives the protein CASSPVGLAGAPSNTGELFF.

The V gene is TRBV10-3, the J gene TRBJ2-1; D call uncertain. The CDR3 runs to 12 residues. The V and J ends lost 4 bases and 7 bases respectively, with 8 bases between them. Germline CDR1 and CDR2: ENHRY and SYGVKD. This CDR3 is CAISADMNEQFF. The CDR3 coding sequence is TGTGCCATCAGTGCCGACATGAATGAGCAGTTCTTC.

As regards this clone: The same CDR3 arises from other DNA sequences in this sample as well. This chain joins TRBV7-2 and TRBJ2-3; D unresolved. CDR1 and CDR2 (germline): SGHTA, FQGNSA. There are 15 residues in the CDR3. The germline V and J ends were trimmed by 0 bases and 2 bases, with 9 bases remaining between them. The CDR3 sequence: CASSLAGGYTDTQYF. The DNA of the CDR3 is TGTGCCAGCAGCTTAGCGGGCGGATACACAGATACGCAGTATTTT.

As for this clone: This sample also contains other DNA sequences that code for the same CDR3. This chain joins TRBV7-9 and TRBJ2-5; a possible D gene is TRBD2 (6 bases). The length of the CDR3 is 13 residues. Trimming shortened V by 0 bases and J by 4 bases, and 6 bases separated the two germline ends. Germline V gives CDR1 SEHNR, CDR2 FQNEAQ (reference sequence). DNA of the CDR3: TGTGCCAGCAGCTTAGCGGGGGGAGAGACCCAGTACTTC. It yields the protein CASSLAGGETQYF.

V is TRBV4-1 and J is TRBJ2-5; TRBD1 matches 8 bases. This CDR3 spans 14 amino acids. Germline assignment: CDR1 MGHRA and CDR2 YSYEKL. J was trimmed by 5 bases and V by 2 bases; bases with no gene match: 4. The CDR3 here is CASSQRGQEETQYF. The CDR3 DNA reads TGCGCCAGCAGCCAACGGGGACAGGAGGAGACCCAGTACTTC.

The V and J genes are TRBV6-5 and TRBJ2-1; TRBD2 is a possible D gene (5 bases). The germline gives CDR1 MNHEY, CDR2 SVGAGI. The CDR3 covers 14 residues. Deletions cut 5 bases from V and 9 bases from J, with 17 bases between. The CDR3 DNA follows: TGTGCCAGCAGTCCTAGGACTGGGTGGGTTGAGCAGTTCTTC. Encoded protein: CASSPRTGWVEQFF.

The V gene is TRBV5-1, the J gene TRBJ2-7; 11 bases are a match to TRBD2. The CDR3 is 15 amino acids. Germline CDR1 is SGHRS and CDR2 is YFSETQ. V was pared by 4 bases and J by 5 bases, with 8 bases of the junction left unmatched. In DNA form, the CDR3 reads TGCGCCAGCAGCGAACTAGCGGGAGTTCCCAACGAGCAGTACTTC. It is translated as CASSELAGVPNEQYF.

J is TRBJ2-7 and V is TRBV30, with D unresolved. The CDR3 is made up of 11 amino acids. The V end was cut by 3 bases, the J end by 6 bases, with 9 bases between. Germline CDR1 and CDR2: GTSNPN and SVGIG (reference sequence). CDR3: CAWRSEAEQYF. CDR3 DNA sequence: TGTGCCTGGAGGTCCGAGGCCGAGCAGTACTTC.

This chain uses TRBV11-3 with TRBJ2-2, with D perhaps matching TRBD1 (6 bases). Per germline, CDR1 SGHNT and CDR2 YENEEA. V lost 1 base, J lost 7 bases, and 10 bases lay in between. This CDR3 spans 14 amino acids. Here the CDR3 reads CASSLGWGRGELFF. Written as DNA, the CDR3 is TGTGCCAGCAGCTTAGGCTGGGGGCGCGGGGAGCTGTTTTTT.

The DNA of the CDR3 is TGCGCCAGCAGCCTACCCTCGGGACAGGGAGGTGGCTACACCTTC. Translating it yields CASSLPSGQGGGYTF. V is TRBV5-1 and J is TRBJ1-2, with 9 bases fitting TRBD1. J was trimmed by 7 bases and V by 4 bases; bases with no gene match: 11. Looked up from germline, CDR1 is SGHRS and CDR2 is YFSETQ. This CDR3 comprises 15 residues.

This chain connects TRBV6-6 to TRBJ1-2; D remains ambiguous. The CDR3 has 15 residues. CDR1 MNHNY and CDR2 SVGAGI come from the germline V gene (reference sequence). V shed 4 bases and J shed 6 bases, with 18 bases lying between them. CDR3 region: CASSSLDPRRHGYTF. In DNA form, the CDR3 reads TGTGCCAGCAGTTCCTTGGACCCTCGGAGGCATGGCTACACCTTC.

V is TRBV19 and J is TRBJ1-3; TRBD1 matches at 8 bases. CDR3 length: 14 residues. The junction had 5 bases not matched to a gene; V was cut back by 7 bases and J by 3 bases. Per the germline V gene, CDR1 is LNHDA and CDR2 is SQIVND (reference sequence). The CDR3, as DNA: TGTGCCAGTACCGGGGACAGGCTTGGAAACACCATATATTTT. Residues: CASTGDRLGNTIYF.

V usage is TRBV2 and J usage is TRBJ2-7; no firm D call. Germline loops: CDR1 SNHLY, CDR2 FYNNEI. The CDR3 is 12 residues long. Trimming cost V 4 bases and J 5 bases, with 9 bases left between them. This chain's CDR3 is CASSGPANEQYF. The CDR3 DNA reads TGTGCCAGCAGTGGCCCGGCAAACGAGCAGTACTTC.

As for this clone: This clone may be a read error of a much larger clone one base away. The rearrangement joins TRBV7-2 to TRBJ1-5, with D hard to call. Germline assignment: CDR1 SGHTA and CDR2 FQGNSA. V lost 6 bases and J 0 bases, leaving 6 bases between the germline ends. The CDR3 runs to 13 residues. The CDR3, as DNA: TGTGCCAGCAGGTCAGATAGCAATCAGCCCCAGCATTTT. This codes for CASRSDSNQPQHF.

The chain combines TRBV30 with TRBJ2-2; a weak D match, TRBD2 (7 bases). With 7 bases removed from V and 1 base from J, the gap between germline ends came to 13 bases. Germline V lookup: CDR1 GTSNPN, CDR2 SVGIG (reference sequence). This CDR3 comprises 14 residues. In DNA form, the CDR3 reads TGTGCCTTAGGGGGGGAGCAGAACACCGGGGAGCTGTTTTTT. Protein product: CALGGEQNTGELFF.

The rearrangement uses TRBV18 and TRBJ1-5, with D possibly matching TRBD1 (6 bases). The germline CDR1 and CDR2 sequences are KGHSH and LQKENI. V was cut by 3 bases and J by 6 bases, with 12 bases left in between. The CDR3 covers 14 residues. DNA for the CDR3: TGTGCCAGCTCACCGGGGGGGGCGGGTCAGCCCCAGCATTTT. It specifies CASSPGGAGQPQHF.

About this clone: A much larger clonotype is one base distant, so this may be a read error. The chain couples TRBV7-7 to TRBJ2-5; 7 positions agree with TRBD1. V was clipped by 5 bases and J by 2 bases; unmatched bases: 2. From germline, CDR1 is SSHAT and CDR2 FNYEAQ (reference sequence). The CDR3 totals 13 residues. DNA for the CDR3: TGTGCCAGCAGCGGGGACAGACAAGAGACCCAGTACTTC. Its protein product is CASSGDRQETQYF.

The chain combines TRBV28 with TRBJ1-4; D is unclear. CDR3 size: 13 residues. V was trimmed by 6 bases and J by 4 bases, leaving 9 bases between them. The germline V gene has CDR1 MDHEN and CDR2 SYDVKM. CDR3 amino acids: CASRRQDNEKLFF. DNA of the CDR3: TGTGCCAGCAGACGCCAGGATAATGAAAAACTGTTTTTT.

This clone was seen only once. V and J are TRBV2 and TRBJ2-7; D remains ambiguous. The CDR3 is 14 residues long. Deletions cut 1 base from V and 6 bases from J, with 13 bases between. The V gene's germline CDR1 is SNHLY and CDR2 FYNNEI. The DNA for the CDR3 is TGTGCCAGCAGTGAAGAGAGTTCGACCGTCGAGCAGTACTTC. As protein: CASSEESSTVEQYF. The variable domain in full, completed from reference TRBV2 and TRBJ2-7, reads EPEVTQTPSHQVTQMGQEVILRCVPISNHLYFYWYRQILGQKVEFLVSFYNNEISEKSEIFDDQFSVERPDGSNFTLKIRSTKLEDSAMYFCASSEESSTVEQYFGPGTRLTVT.

This chain joins TRBV28 and TRBJ2-3; no reliable D call. This CDR3 is 15 amino acids long. V was shortened by 6 bases and J by 3 bases, with 16 bases between the two germline ends. Germline V gives CDR1 MDHEN, CDR2 SYDVKM. CDR3: CASRNLGFETDTQYF. The CDR3 nucleotides read TGTGCCAGCAGGAACCTAGGGTTTGAGACAGATACGCAGTATTTT.